This T cell receptor beta chain was retrieved from a study of read filtering for tumor transcriptome and immune sequencing. Study-level background: The cohort had over 16 men and roughly 13 women aged roughly 40 to 90, mean roughly 66 years. RNA-seq yielded only about 75 to 1273 TCR reads, IR-seq about 3.5 to 10.27 million.

From roughly 400 ng of RNA, a library with molecular barcoded alpha/delta and beta/gamma adaptors was made. MiXCR, run by TCRdb on the reads, gives a single entry per CDR3 protein. The sample lists fewer than 100,000 distinct CDR3 sequences, roughly 12% occurring once. Note on this clonotype: What it binds is unknown. A read error may be the cause here, since a much bigger clone is one base away.

The study's findings and limits: Sorted CD138-negative bone marrow cells were not purified T cells. Dropping single-read clonotypes raised IR-seq and RNA-seq shared-clonotype correlation.

CDR1 is SGHNT, CDR2 YENEEA, per germline. This CDR3 has 13 residues. The receptor was isolated from a donor at least 40 years old with multiple myeloma. The chain uses TRBV11-3 and TRBJ1-2; the D is unclear. The sample was a population of CD138-negative cells sorted from bone marrow. CDR3 sequence (DNA): TGTGCCAGCAGCCCGGAAGTATCCTATGGCTACGCCTTC. It yields the protein CASSPEVSYGYAF.